The entry below gives a single TCR beta chain sequence along with its context. The table lists this clone with a few counts. Which antigen it targets is not known. No much larger clonotype is one base removed from it; base qualities were not supplied. TCRbeta CDR3 regions were amplified from genomic DNA by means of the immunoSEQ Assay, a bias-controlled multiplex PCR. The published analysis was carried out like this. The number of nucleated cells in each sample was estimated from the amplification of reference gene primers within the assay. To quantify the absolute abundance of each unique TCRbeta CDR3 rearrangement, sequence reads were collapsed and filtered. For each sample, productive Simpson clonality was calculated as the square root of Simpson's diversity index over productive rearrangements. In its TCRdb copy, this immuneACCESS table keeps in-frame sequences only and misses some clones. Where compared with another copy, unresolved V genes explain less than half of these, and the others have no known cause. V and J calls and clone size are copied from that table; D and trimming were computed from the DNA. The sample has approximately 76,000 clones on record, 85% to 90% of them singletons. The top ten hold over 15% of the sample.

These data are taken from a study of blood T cell repertoires in COVID-19 (dated by TCRdb to 2019 to 2021). Broadly, across the study: Samples from collaborators originated in the United States, Italy and Spain and spanned both the acute and convalescent phases of COVID-19. The dataset comprised deeply sampled blood TCRbeta repertoires from subjects exposed to, actively infected with, or recovered from COVID-19. The prospective study material was composed of cDNA or gDNA derived from T cells, B-cell-depleted T cells, or PBMCs. The samples were drawn from the first 160 participants of the ongoing ImmuneRACE study and from 1,254 subjects provided by 6 global collaborators. The repertoires were released in a freely available public database meant as a resource for research on the immune response to SARS-CoV-2. The sample metadata nearly always contained a de-identified subject ID, COVID-19 status, age in years and sex. HLA class I and class II types, where available, came from metadata supplied by the sample provider rather than from assay-based typing.

The study at large found these results: The amount of clinical and demographic metadata varied by source and participant and was provided uncurated.

CDR1 SGHRS and CDR2 YFSETQ are derived from the germline V gene. Cut back by 0 bases and 6 bases, the V and J ends lie 12 bases apart. The CDR3 covers 14 residues, taking in both the cysteine and the phenylalanine. The DNA shown is the 42-base CDR3, in frame from base 1. The collaborating institutions used their own protocols to collect whole blood in K2EDTA tubes. For TCRbeta analysis, collaborators shipped samples as frozen whole blood, isolated PBMCs, or DNA extracted from either of those sample types. The V and J genes are TRBV5-1 and TRBJ1-2; matching of 5 bases hints at TRBD1 as the D gene. The sample comprised peripheral blood. This receptor was obtained from a man at least 80 years old in a cohort sampled during active COVID-19. The bases are TGCGCCAGCAGCTTGGGGGGGACTGCTGATGGCTACACCTTC. It translates as CASSLGGTADGYTF. The full variable domain, with segments outside the CDR3 supplied by the reference TRBV5-1 and TRBJ1-2 proteins, appears as KAGVTQTPRYLIKTRGQQVTLSCSPISGHRSVSWYQQTPGQGLQFLFEYFSETQRNKGNFPGRFSGRQFSNSRSEMNVSTLELGDSALYLCASSLGGTADGYTFGSGTRLTVV.